This T cell receptor beta chain was sequenced for a study of cytomegalovirus exposure and HLA in healthy donors. Study details: The Caucasian-associated ancestry cluster contained 81% of the approximately 390 genotyped donors. Study outcomes and limitations: Sequence variants that were highly shared formed a cluster that was likely a sequencing artifact.

CDR1 and CDR2 from the germline V gene are LNHDA and SQIVND (reference sequence). With 5 bases clipped from V and 0 bases from J, the junction kept 10 bases outside the gene matches. There are 17 residues in the CDR3. Notes on this clone: Its antigen remains unidentified.

60 Vbeta and 13 Jbeta primers were used in PCR. TCRdb's copy holds only in-frame clones and misses some; the assay was immunoSEQ multiplex PCR. The sample records a few hundred thousand clones, approximately 84% being singletons. Material for sequencing was PBMCs. The chain employs TRBV19 and TRBJ1-5; 7 bases are a match to TRBD1. This TCR derives from a woman in her 40s in good health and CMV-seropositive. The CDR3: CASSLPHRGSSNQPQHF. The DNA of the CDR3 is TGTGCCAGTAGTCTCCCGCACAGGGGTTCTAGCAATCAGCCCCAGCATTTT.